The entry below gives a single T cell receptor (beta chain) sequence along with its context. What it recognizes is unknown. Trimming shortened V by 5 bases and J by 2 bases, and 13 bases separated the two germline ends. Germline values: CDR1 SGHVS, CDR2 FQNEAQ. The CDR3 spans 15 residues. In each case, RNA was isolated and then reverse transcribed into cDNA as the sequencing template. Using immunoSEQ multiplex PCR, the repertoire was profiled, and TCRdb retains in-frame clones only, with some absent. The table has 150,000 to 250,000 clones, 58% seen once. Stated treatment: oral pan-JAK inhibitor, 5-10 mg twice daily. This specimen belongs to a study of CD8+ T cells in alopecia areata. Study summary: Administration of oral tofacitinib to treated patients was at 5 to 10 mg twice daily.

The study, taken as a whole, reports: Especially in alopecia totalis/universalis, lesional scalp showed greater clonality than normal scalp did.

The sequence came from a human donor with alopecia areata. This chain connects TRBV7-8 to TRBJ1-5; TRBD1 might be the D (6 bases). Material: CD4+ T cells sorted from blood, obtained at week 24, from a patient treated with tofacitinib. The CDR3 DNA is TGTGCCAGCAGCGCCCTCAGGGGTGGCAATCAGCCCCAGCATTTT. Its protein is CASSALRGGNQPQHF.